The T cell receptor (beta chain) described here comes from a study of CD8+CD57+ T cells in acquired aplastic anemia. About the study: Mean DNA quantity obtained from sorted CD4+ and CD8+ cells was 3.2 ug.

Profiles of TCR beta VDJ and CDR3 were generated from a genomic DNA template. Via MiXCR, TCRdb re-called the reads, giving one row per CDR3 protein. The data contain about 420,000 distinct CDR3 sequences, about 70% of them singletons. Germline loops: CDR1 LNHNV, CDR2 YYDKDF (reference sequence). The CDR3 loop spans 16 amino acids. V lost 10 bases, J lost 4 bases, and 24 bases lay in between. The origin of this receptor is a human donor in good health, serving as a control. V and J are TRBV15 and TRBJ2-3; D gene ambiguous. The sequenced sample consisted of sorted CD4+, CD8+, or CD8+CD57+ T cells (not recorded which) from PBMCs. The CDR3: CASTRGLSRAADTQYF. CDR3 in DNA: TGTGCCAGCACCCGAGGTCTCTCACGGGCCGCAGATACGCAGTATTTT. The variable domain in full, completed from reference TRBV15 and TRBJ2-3, reads DAMVIQNPRYQVTQFGKPVTLSCSQTLNHNVMYWYQQKSSQAPKLLFHYYDKDFNNEADTPDNFQSRRPNTSFCFLDIRSPGLGDTAMYLCASTRGLSRAADTQYFGPGTRLTVL.